Listed below are T cell receptor beta chains from one sample, sequenced in a study of cytomegalovirus exposure and HLA in healthy donors. Sequencing was performed with immunoSEQ multiplex PCR; in TCRdb, only in-frame clones are kept and a portion is missing. The sample lists over 100,000 clones, approximately 81% occurring once. The specimen was PBMCs. The receptors stem from a woman between 18 and 29 years old in good health and CMV-seropositive. The CDR3 runs from the conserved cysteine through the conserved F or W. Each record gives: D gene, clone size, J gene, V gene, CDR3 protein, CDR3 DNA. A D gene is named only where the DNA matches it firmly. Expanded clones get a size class; other rows say once, few or many, or leave the size out.

d_call: TRBD2; clone_size: NA; j_call: TRBJ2-2; v_call: TRBV19; cdr3_aa: CVSSPPGLAGFTGELFF; cdr3_nt: TGTGTCAGTAGCCCCCCGGGACTAGCGGGGTTCACCGGGGAGCTGTTTTTT
d_call: NA; clone_size: NA; j_call: TRBJ2-5; v_call: TRBV5-1; cdr3_aa: CASSLDSQETQYF; cdr3_nt: TGCGCCAGCAGCTTGGACAGTCAAGAGACCCAGTACTTC
d_call: NA; clone_size: NA; j_call: TRBJ2-2; v_call: TRBV1; cdr3_aa: CTSSQFTTSGRETGELFF; cdr3_nt: TGCACCAGCAGCCAATTTACGACTAGCGGGAGAGAAACCGGGGAGCTGTTTTTT
d_call: NA; clone_size: NA; j_call: TRBJ1-1; v_call: TRBV19; cdr3_aa: CASSISGGADTEAFF; cdr3_nt: TGTGCCAGTAGTATAAGTGGGGGGGCGGACACTGAAGCTTTCTTT
d_call: NA; clone_size: NA; j_call: TRBJ1-3; v_call: TRBV6-5; cdr3_aa: CASSSSRTSGNTIYF; cdr3_nt: TGTGCCAGCAGTTCCTCGCGTACCTCTGGAAACACCATATATTTT
d_call: NA; clone_size: NA; j_call: TRBJ2-7; v_call: TRBV4-2; cdr3_aa: CASSPLAGSNEQYF; cdr3_nt: TGTGCCAGCAGCCCCCTCGCGGGCAGCAACGAGCAGTACTTC
d_call: NA; clone_size: NA; j_call: TRBJ1-1; v_call: TRBV5-1; cdr3_aa: CASSLGQPNSGTEAFF; cdr3_nt: TGCGCCAGCAGCTTAGGACAGCCAAACTCGGGGACTGAAGCTTTCTTT
d_call: TRBD1; clone_size: NA; j_call: TRBJ1-1; v_call: TRBV10-3; cdr3_aa: CAISESTGAMWTEAFF; cdr3_nt: TGTGCCATCAGTGAGTCAACAGGGGCCATGTGGACTGAAGCTTTCTTT
d_call: NA; clone_size: NA; j_call: TRBJ2-1; v_call: TRBV28; cdr3_aa: CASITGTFNLNEQFF; cdr3_nt: TGTGCCAGTATCACCGGGACTTTTAACCTCAATGAGCAGTTCTTC
d_call: TRBD1; clone_size: NA; j_call: TRBJ2-7; v_call: TRBV7-9; cdr3_aa: CASSPTGVEQYF; cdr3_nt: TGTGCCAGCAGCCCAACAGGGGTCGAGCAGTACTTC
d_call: NA; clone_size: NA; j_call: TRBJ2-3; v_call: TRBV6-5; cdr3_aa: CASSQVGSTDTQYF; cdr3_nt: TGTGCCAGCAGTCAAGTCGGGAGTACAGATACGCAGTATTTT
d_call: TRBD1; clone_size: NA; j_call: TRBJ2-7; v_call: TRBV5-4; cdr3_aa: CASSHGRDRALGEQYF; cdr3_nt: TGTGCCAGCAGCCACGGCCGGGACAGGGCCCTGGGAGAGCAGTACTTC
d_call: TRBD2; clone_size: NA; j_call: TRBJ2-1; v_call: TRBV7-2; cdr3_aa: CASSLREGNEQFF; cdr3_nt: TGTGCCAGCAGCTTGCGGGAGGGCAATGAGCAGTTCTTC
d_call: TRBD2; clone_size: NA; j_call: TRBJ2-1; v_call: TRBV27; cdr3_aa: CASSLLGLAAYNEQFF; cdr3_nt: TGTGCCAGCAGTTTGCTCGGACTAGCGGCCTACAATGAGCAGTTCTTC
d_call: NA; clone_size: NA; j_call: TRBJ1-1; v_call: TRBV6-5; cdr3_aa: CASRRKGITEAFF; cdr3_nt: TGTGCCAGCAGAAGGAAGGGGATCACTGAAGCTTTCTTT
d_call: TRBD2; clone_size: NA; j_call: TRBJ2-3; v_call: TRBV28; cdr3_aa: CASSLTASGSPGGDTQYF; cdr3_nt: TGTGCCAGCAGTTTAACGGCTAGCGGGAGCCCCGGGGGAGATACGCAGTATTTT
d_call: TRBD1; clone_size: NA; j_call: TRBJ2-7; v_call: TRBV9; cdr3_aa: CASSVGTGPHEQYF; cdr3_nt: TGTGCCAGCAGCGTCGGGACAGGGCCCCACGAGCAGTACTTC
d_call: TRBD2; clone_size: NA; j_call: TRBJ2-1; v_call: TRBV5-4; cdr3_aa: CASSSGRAGEQFF; cdr3_nt: TGTGCCAGTTCTAGCGGGAGGGCCGGTGAGCAGTTCTTC
d_call: NA; clone_size: NA; j_call: TRBJ2-7; v_call: TRBV7-8; cdr3_aa: CASSLSRGNEQYF; cdr3_nt: TGTGCCAGCAGCTTGAGCCGGGGGAACGAGCAGTACTTC
d_call: NA; clone_size: few; j_call: TRBJ2-1; v_call: TRBV7-9; cdr3_aa: CASSLGDNEQFF; cdr3_nt: TGTGCCAGCAGCCTCGGGGACAATGAGCAGTTCTTC
d_call: TRBD2; clone_size: NA; j_call: TRBJ2-7; v_call: TRBV7-9; cdr3_aa: CASSPGLAEPYEQYF; cdr3_nt: TGTGCCAGCAGCCCCGGACTAGCGGAACCCTACGAGCAGTACTTC
d_call: NA; clone_size: once; j_call: TRBJ2-6; v_call: TRBV4-1; cdr3_aa: CASSHLRGSGANVLTF; cdr3_nt: TGCGCCAGCAGCCACCTCAGGGGAAGCGGGGCCAACGTCCTGACTTTC
d_call: NA; clone_size: NA; j_call: TRBJ2-5; v_call: TRBV11-2; cdr3_aa: CASSLNPEGETQYF; cdr3_nt: TGTGCCAGCAGCTTAAATCCGGAGGGGGAGACCCAGTACTTC
d_call: NA; clone_size: few; j_call: TRBJ2-1; v_call: TRBV5-1; cdr3_aa: CASSLYQSSATWENEQFF; cdr3_nt: TGCGCCAGCAGCTTGTATCAGAGCTCCGCGACTTGGGAGAATGAGCAGTTCTTC
d_call: NA; clone_size: NA; j_call: TRBJ2-3; v_call: TRBV19; cdr3_aa: CASSIDGGTDTQYF; cdr3_nt: TGTGCCAGTAGTATAGATGGAGGCACAGATACGCAGTATTTT
d_call: TRBD1; clone_size: once; j_call: TRBJ2-5; v_call: TRBV11-2; cdr3_aa: CAGSPVLGARGETQYF; cdr3_nt: TGTGCCGGCAGCCCAGTCCTGGGAGCCAGGGGGGAGACCCAGTACTTC
d_call: TRBD1; clone_size: NA; j_call: TRBJ1-2; v_call: TRBV4-1; cdr3_aa: CASSQVRGQISGYTF; cdr3_nt: TGCGCCAGCAGCCAAGTGAGGGGGCAGATCTCTGGCTACACCTTC
d_call: TRBD1; clone_size: NA; j_call: TRBJ1-1; v_call: TRBV5-1; cdr3_aa: CASRDREGVLSGMNTEAFF; cdr3_nt: TGCGCCAGCAGAGACAGGGAAGGGGTATTAAGTGGGATGAACACTGAAGCTTTCTTT
d_call: TRBD2; clone_size: NA; j_call: TRBJ2-7; v_call: TRBV19; cdr3_aa: CASSGLAGSYEQYF; cdr3_nt: TGTGCCAGTAGCGGACTAGCGGGCTCCTACGAGCAGTACTTC
d_call: NA; clone_size: few; j_call: TRBJ2-7; v_call: TRBV5-4; cdr3_aa: CASSPLGGVYEQYF; cdr3_nt: TGTGCCAGCAGCCCCCTCGGAGGGGTTTACGAGCAGTACTTC
d_call: NA; clone_size: NA; j_call: TRBJ2-1; v_call: TRBV6-5; cdr3_aa: CASSPRLSLGEQFF; cdr3_nt: TGTGCCAGCAGTCCGAGACTCAGCTTGGGTGAGCAGTTCTTC
d_call: TRBD2; clone_size: NA; j_call: TRBJ2-3; v_call: TRBV5-1; cdr3_aa: CASSLEGGRTTDTQYF; cdr3_nt: TGCGCCAGCAGCTTGGAGGGCGGGAGGACGACAGATACGCAGTATTTT
d_call: NA; clone_size: NA; j_call: TRBJ1-3; v_call: TRBV6-6; cdr3_aa: CASRQQVYSGNTIYF; cdr3_nt: TGTGCCAGCAGACAACAGGTGTACTCTGGAAACACCATATATTTT
d_call: TRBD2; clone_size: NA; j_call: TRBJ2-7; v_call: TRBV6-5; cdr3_aa: CASSSLAGRYEQYF; cdr3_nt: TGTGCCAGCAGTTCCCTAGCGGGACGCTACGAGCAGTACTTC
d_call: NA; clone_size: NA; j_call: TRBJ1-1; v_call: TRBV6-5; cdr3_aa: CASSILRSNTEAFF; cdr3_nt: TGTGCCAGCAGCATACTTCGATCGAACACTGAAGCTTTCTTT
d_call: NA; clone_size: once; j_call: TRBJ2-7; v_call: TRBV7-2; cdr3_aa: CASSVTMTGLGEQYF; cdr3_nt: TGTGCCAGCAGCGTCACTATGACAGGCCTCGGCGAGCAGTACTTC
d_call: TRBD1; clone_size: NA; j_call: TRBJ1-1; v_call: TRBV6-5; cdr3_aa: CASRDRVTEAFF; cdr3_nt: TGTGCCAGCAGGGACAGGGTCACTGAAGCTTTCTTT
d_call: TRBD2; clone_size: NA; j_call: TRBJ2-7; v_call: TRBV2; cdr3_aa: CASGAQLAGAEEQYF; cdr3_nt: TGTGCCAGCGGCGCACAACTAGCGGGAGCGGAAGAGCAGTACTTC
d_call: TRBD1; clone_size: NA; j_call: TRBJ2-7; v_call: TRBV5-1; cdr3_aa: CASRKGQERSQYF; cdr3_nt: TGCGCCAGCAGGAAGGGACAGGAACGATCGCAGTACTTC
d_call: TRBD1; clone_size: NA; j_call: TRBJ1-2; v_call: TRBV4-2; cdr3_aa: CASSLTGGSSGYTF; cdr3_nt: TGTGCCAGCAGCCTAACAGGGGGTTCTTCCGGCTACACCTTC
d_call: NA; clone_size: few; j_call: TRBJ1-1; v_call: TRBV5-1; cdr3_aa: CASSLTRTEAFF; cdr3_nt: TGCGCCAGCAGCTTAACGCGCACTGAAGCTTTCTTT
d_call: TRBD1; clone_size: NA; j_call: TRBJ1-1; v_call: TRBV19; cdr3_aa: CASSIAAVGTGYFAEAFF; cdr3_nt: TGTGCCAGTAGTATAGCCGCAGTAGGGACAGGGTATTTCGCTGAAGCTTTCTTT
d_call: NA; clone_size: NA; j_call: TRBJ1-3; v_call: TRBV19; cdr3_aa: CASSIDSDGNTIYF; cdr3_nt: TGTGCCAGTAGTATAGACAGCGACGGAAACACCATATATTTT
d_call: TRBD1; clone_size: NA; j_call: TRBJ2-5; v_call: TRBV28; cdr3_aa: CASISQGGETQYF; cdr3_nt: TGTGCCAGCATTTCACAGGGGGGAGAGACCCAGTACTTC
d_call: TRBD1; clone_size: NA; j_call: TRBJ2-7; v_call: TRBV4-1; cdr3_aa: CASSPRTGGFYEQYF; cdr3_nt: TGCGCCAGCAGCCCGCGGACAGGGGGCTTCTACGAGCAGTACTTC
d_call: TRBD2; clone_size: NA; j_call: TRBJ2-3; v_call: TRBV5-1; cdr3_aa: CASSFLAESTDTQYF; cdr3_nt: TGCGCCAGCAGTTTTCTAGCGGAAAGCACAGATACGCAGTATTTT
d_call: TRBD2; clone_size: NA; j_call: TRBJ2-3; v_call: TRBV4-2; cdr3_aa: CASSRTGTSGISDTQYF; cdr3_nt: TGTGCCAGCAGCCGGACGGGGACTAGCGGGATATCAGATACGCAGTATTTT
d_call: NA; clone_size: NA; j_call: TRBJ2-7; v_call: TRBV7-3; cdr3_aa: CASSLTGDATYEQYF; cdr3_nt: TGTGCCAGCAGCTTAACCGGGGATGCCACCTACGAGCAGTACTTC
d_call: NA; clone_size: few; j_call: TRBJ1-1; v_call: TRBV5-1; cdr3_aa: CASSLVYQGSSEDPTTEAFF; cdr3_nt: TGCGCCAGCAGCTTGGTTTATCAGGGAAGTTCGGAAGACCCGACCACTGAAGCTTTCTTT